The 8 T cell receptor beta chains given below trace back to one sample, sequenced in a study of shared clonotypes between healthy human individuals. Measured with immunoSEQ multiplex PCR; TCRdb has only the in-frame clones, and not every one. The sample shows about 1 million clones, around 76% of them seen only once. Sequenced: memory CD4+ T cells sorted from blood. Subset here: CD45RA-negative fraction. Source of these receptors: a man younger than 35 in good health.

This clone was found a few times. This chain uses TRBV9 with TRBJ1-5; D ambiguous. The germline V gene has CDR1 SGDLS and CDR2 YYNGEE. CDR3 size: 15 residues. The V end was cut by 0 bases, the J end by 4 bases, with 11 bases between. CDR3 coding DNA: TGTGCCAGCAGCGTAGGGCACGCCCCTAATCAGCCCCAGCATTTT. Its protein is CASSVGHAPNQPQHF.

This chain connects TRBV7-6 to TRBJ2-7; possibly TRBD1 for D (6 bases). V lost 6 bases to trimming and J lost 3 bases, with 18 bases between them. The CDR3 runs 15 residues. In germline, CDR1 is SGHVS, CDR2 FNYEAQ. The CDR3 sequence is CASSSIRGRVYEQYF. CDR3 sequence (DNA): TGTGCCAGCAGTTCGATCAGGGGCAGGGTCTACGAGCAGTACTTC.

This chain joins TRBV5-4 and TRBJ2-2; no clear D gene. Germline V lookup: CDR1 SGHNT, CDR2 YYREEE (reference sequence). The length of the CDR3 is 16 residues. V lost 4 bases, J lost 1 base, and 14 bases lay in between. For the CDR3, the DNA is TGTGCCAGCAGCGCCGCCCGGGCATGGAACACCGGGGAGCTGTTTTTT. Translation: CASSAARAWNTGELFF.

The chain has TRBV5-4 and TRBJ2-5, with D tentatively TRBD1 (5 bases). CDR3 length equals 16 residues. Trimming removed 1 base at V and 2 bases at J, with 15 bases between. Germline V gene sequence: CDR1 SGHNT, CDR2 YYREEE (reference sequence). The CDR3 DNA sequence: TGTGCCAGCAGCTTGCTAGGGGCAGCGAGTCAAGAGACCCAGTACTTC. Translation gives CASSLLGAASQETQYF.

This clone was detected a few times. This could be a read error, since a much larger clone is one nucleotide away. Other DNA sequences within the sample encode an identical CDR3. The genes are TRBV14 and TRBJ2-3, with 11 bases lining up with TRBD2. This CDR3 is built from 15 residues. The V gene end was trimmed by 4 bases and the J gene end by 3 bases; junction bases not matched to a gene: 3. CDR1 is SGHDN and CDR2 is FVKESK in the germline V gene. CDR3 sequence: CASSRGLAGTDTQYF. In DNA, the CDR3 is TGTGCCAGCAGCCGAGGACTAGCGGGTACAGATACGCAGTATTTT.

This chain links TRBV7-9 with TRBJ1-2, with 8 positions matching TRBD1. This CDR3 spans 14 amino acids. V dropped 3 bases and J dropped 8; count of bases not matched to a gene: 8. Germline CDR1 SEHNR, CDR2 FQNEAQ (reference sequence). The CDR3 DNA reads as TGTGCCAGCAGCTTTGGACCACAGGGGGACGGCTACACCTTC. Its translation: CASSFGPQGDGYTF.

The chain links TRBV7-6 to TRBJ2-1; no definite D call. The CDR3 has 11 residues. V lost 5 bases and J 8 bases, leaving 7 bases between the germline ends. The germline V gene encodes CDR1 SGHVS and CDR2 FNYEAQ. This CDR3 is CASSPLDEQFF. CDR3 DNA sequence: TGTGCCAGCAGCCCGCTAGATGAGCAGTTCTTC.

The V gene is TRBV6-5, the J gene TRBJ1-5; D is unclear. Per germline, CDR1 MNHEY and CDR2 SVGAGI. The V gene lost 5 bases and the J gene lost 3 bases, with 8 bases spanning the gap. This CDR3 is 13 amino acids long. This CDR3 is CASSVDINQPQHF. The CDR3 region has the DNA TGTGCCAGCAGTGTGGATATCAATCAGCCCCAGCATTTT.